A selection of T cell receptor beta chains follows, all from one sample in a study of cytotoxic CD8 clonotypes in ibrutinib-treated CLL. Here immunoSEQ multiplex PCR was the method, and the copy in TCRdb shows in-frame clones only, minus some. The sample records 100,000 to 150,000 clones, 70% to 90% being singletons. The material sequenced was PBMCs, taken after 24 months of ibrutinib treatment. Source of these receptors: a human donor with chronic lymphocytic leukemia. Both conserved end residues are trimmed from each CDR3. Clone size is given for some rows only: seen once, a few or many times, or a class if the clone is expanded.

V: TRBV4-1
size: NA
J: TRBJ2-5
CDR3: ASSRGGLETQY

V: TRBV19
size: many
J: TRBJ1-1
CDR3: ASSRVQGVLNTEAF

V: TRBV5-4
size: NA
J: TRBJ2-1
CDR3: ASSGRTGTEPGEQF

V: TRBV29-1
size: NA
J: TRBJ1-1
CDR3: SVVLRQSDTEAF

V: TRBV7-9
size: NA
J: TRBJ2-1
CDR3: ASSLRPGTLVDEQF

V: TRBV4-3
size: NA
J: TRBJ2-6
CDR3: ASSQVGGGTSGANVLT

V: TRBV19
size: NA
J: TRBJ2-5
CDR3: ASSKRTSGLQETQY

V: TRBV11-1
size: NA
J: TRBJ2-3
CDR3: ASSLSRWGGTDTQY

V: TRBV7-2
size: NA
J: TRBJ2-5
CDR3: ASSSGPGSGGLETQY

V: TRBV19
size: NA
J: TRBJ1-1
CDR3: ASSITGGHTEAF

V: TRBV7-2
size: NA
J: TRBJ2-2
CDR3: ASSLFAQAGELF

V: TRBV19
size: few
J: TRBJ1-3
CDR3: ASSTPLGNTIY

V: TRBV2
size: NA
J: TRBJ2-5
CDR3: ASSYRGGRQETQY

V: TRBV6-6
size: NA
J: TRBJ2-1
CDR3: ASSYPEVYNEQF

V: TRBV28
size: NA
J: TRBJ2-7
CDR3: ASSPRDRHLSYEQY

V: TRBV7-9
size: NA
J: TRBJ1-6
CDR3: ASKRSEGNNSPLH

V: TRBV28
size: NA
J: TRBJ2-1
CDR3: ASSFDFKGNEQF

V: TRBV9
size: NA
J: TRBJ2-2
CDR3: ASSVQPSGGAGELF

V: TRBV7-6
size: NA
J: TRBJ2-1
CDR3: ASSHGGSPQF

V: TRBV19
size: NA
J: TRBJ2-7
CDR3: ASSSAGGGSSYEQY

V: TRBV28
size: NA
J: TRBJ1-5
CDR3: ASRSTTGFFDSNQPQH

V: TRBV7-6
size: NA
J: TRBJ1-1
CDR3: ASSLAIVNTEAF

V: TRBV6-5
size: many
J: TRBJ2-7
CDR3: ASSPDRDIYEQY

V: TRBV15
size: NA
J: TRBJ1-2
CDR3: ATSDRGKNYGYT

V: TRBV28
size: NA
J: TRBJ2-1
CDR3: ASSFAGEGSGKHEQF

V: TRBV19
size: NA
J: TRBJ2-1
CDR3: ASSSSLRIQYYNEQF

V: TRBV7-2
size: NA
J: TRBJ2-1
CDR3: ASNKFTGTEQF

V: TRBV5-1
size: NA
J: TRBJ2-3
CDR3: ASSLLAGGSTDTQY

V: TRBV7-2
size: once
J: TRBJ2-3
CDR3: ASSHPGSPDTQY

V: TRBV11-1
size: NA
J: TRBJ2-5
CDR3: ASSRTSGGQETQY

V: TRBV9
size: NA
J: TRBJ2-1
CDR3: ASSAGQVYNEQF

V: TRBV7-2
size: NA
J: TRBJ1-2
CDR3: ASSTYSGDRGVGGYT

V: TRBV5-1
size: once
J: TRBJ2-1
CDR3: ASSLEYPRDEQF

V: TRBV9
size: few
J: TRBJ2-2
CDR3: ASSATGVTGELF

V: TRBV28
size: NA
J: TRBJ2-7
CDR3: ASSSAGTGNYEQY

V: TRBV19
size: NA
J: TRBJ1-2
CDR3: ASSRNQARAFVYGYT

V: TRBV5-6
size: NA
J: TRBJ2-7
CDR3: ASSFPLADPYEQY

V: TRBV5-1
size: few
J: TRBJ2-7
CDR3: ASSTGTGEQY

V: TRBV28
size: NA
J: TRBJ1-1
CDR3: ASSSGPSLVAF

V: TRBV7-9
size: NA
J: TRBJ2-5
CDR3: ASSLLAKVGGEEQY

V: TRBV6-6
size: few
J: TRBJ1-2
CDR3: ASSAGGAGRNYGYT

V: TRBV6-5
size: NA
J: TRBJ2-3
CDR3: ASSYVRGKDTQY

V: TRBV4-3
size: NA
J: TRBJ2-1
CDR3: ASSQPPGLAGGGYNEQF

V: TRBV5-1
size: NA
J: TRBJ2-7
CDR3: ASSIEGAEVWREASYEQY

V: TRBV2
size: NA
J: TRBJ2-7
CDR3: ASRGTSGNYEQY